The clone carrying this TCR beta chain was seen only a few times. Other DNA sequences in the same sample also yield this CDR3. The record originates from a study of blood T cell repertoires in COVID-19. Study summary: Sites in the United States, Italy and Spain provided acute and convalescent COVID-19 samples.

The data were produced by immunoSEQ multiplex PCR, yet TCRdb's version contains in-frame clones alone and is incomplete. The sample consists of tens of thousands of clones, approximately 88% of them appearing once. The CDR3 is made up of 14 amino acids. V lost 2 bases and J lost 2; bases outside the gene matches: 1. Germline CDR1 reads SGHDT; CDR2 reads YYEEEE. The specimen was peripheral blood. The chain uses TRBV5-6 and TRBJ2-7; 10 bases are shared with TRBD1. The source is a human donor with active COVID-19. The donor label of this sample is uncertain. The CDR3 nucleotides are TGTGCCAGCAGCTTAGGACAGGGGGCCTACGAGCAGTACTTC. Amino acid sequence: CASSLGQGAYEQYF. Combining the CDR3 with reference TRBV5-6 and TRBJ2-7 gives the whole variable domain DAGVTQSPTHLIKTRGQQVTLRCSPKSGHDTVSWYQQALGQGPQFIFQYYEEEERQRGNFPDRFSGHQFPNYSSELNVNALLLGDSALYLCASSLGQGAYEQYFGPGTRLTVT.